The 11 T cell receptor beta chains presented below share a single source sample, sequenced in a study of shared clonotypes between healthy human individuals. Assay used: immunoSEQ multiplex PCR; TCRdb lists only in-frame clones, some missing. The sample contains around 1,100,000 clones, 77% of which appear only once. What was sequenced was memory CD4+ T cells from PBMCs. Subset denoted: CD45RA-negative fraction. The receptors derive from a man aged 18-30 years in good health. Some clones in this sample may be carry-over from other donors' samples.

This clone was observed a few times. This CDR3 is also generated by other DNA sequences in the sample. The V gene is TRBV11-2, the J gene TRBJ2-2; tentatively, D is TRBD1 (5 bases). The CDR3 spans 14 residues. V was clipped by 5 bases and J by 2 bases, with 9 bases between them. Germline lookup yields CDR1 SGHAT and CDR2 FQNNGV. CDR3 residues: CASSLGLNTGELFF. CDR3 sequence (DNA): TGTGCCAGCAGCCTGGGGCTTAACACCGGGGAGCTGTTTTTT.

The genes are TRBV7-2 and TRBJ1-1; D unclear. Germline assignment: CDR1 SGHTA and CDR2 FQGNSA. CDR3 length: 14 residues. V was shortened by 3 bases and J by 0 bases, with 8 bases between the two germline ends. The CDR3 DNA follows: TGTGCCAGCAGCTTTTCATCAGTGAACACTGAAGCTTTCTTT. Its protein product is CASSFSSVNTEAFF.

The chain carries TRBV7-2 and TRBJ2-5; 8 bases match TRBD1. Trimming at V came to 5 bases and at J to 2 bases, leaving 10 bases not matched to a gene. This CDR3 is built from 16 residues. CDR1 is SGHTA and CDR2 is FQGNSA in the germline V gene. CDR3 sequence reads: CASSLYDRGGQETQYF. Here the CDR3 DNA reads TGTGCCAGCAGCCTCTATGACAGGGGAGGACAAGAGACCCAGTACTTC.

The genes are TRBV5-1 and TRBJ2-3; unclear D gene. The germline V and J ends were trimmed by 6 bases and 4 bases, with 6 bases remaining between them. The CDR3 spans 11 residues. Germline CDR1 SGHRS, CDR2 YFSETQ. For the CDR3, the DNA is TGCGCCAGCACCTACTCAGATACGCAGTATTTT. Protein product: CASTYSDTQYF.

The J gene is TRBJ2-1, the V gene TRBV5-1; 9 positions match TRBD1. CDR3 length: 15 residues. Germline V gene lookup returns CDR1 SGHRS and CDR2 YFSETQ. Trimming removed 1 base from V and 7 bases from J; junction bases left unmatched: 6. CDR3 sequence: CASSLSGTGLNEQFF. CDR3 bases: TGCGCCAGCAGCTTGTCCGGGACAGGGCTTAATGAGCAGTTCTTC.

The chain couples TRBV18 to TRBJ2-7; a possible D gene is TRBD2 (6 bases). CDR1 is KGHSH and CDR2 is LQKENI in the germline V gene. The length of the CDR3 is 13 residues. V lost 3 bases and J lost 3, with 9 bases in between. Written as DNA, the CDR3 is TGTGCCAGCTCACCTGGGACTTTCTACGAGCAGTACTTC. Amino acid sequence: CASSPGTFYEQYF.

Points on this clone: Sequence at one end of the junction differs from germline and may be a read error. The V gene is TRBV7-2, the J gene TRBJ2-2; 10 bases agree with TRBD2. Germline CDR1 reads SGHTA; CDR2 reads FQGNSA. The CDR3 runs 16 residues. The CDR3 DNA reads TGTGCCGGCAGCTTTCTAGCGGGAGACTTCACCGGGGAGCTGTTTTTT. This gives the protein CAGSFLAGDFTGELFF.

The genes are TRBV6-6 and TRBJ2-5, with 7 nucleotides matching TRBD2. This CDR3 spans 13 amino acids. V dropped 8 bases and J dropped 3; count of bases not matched to a gene: 6. Looked up from germline, CDR1 is MNHNY and CDR2 is SVGAGI (reference sequence). CDR3 nucleotide sequence: TGTGCCAGCGTACAGGCGGGAGAAGAGACCCAGTACTTC. It specifies CASVQAGEETQYF.

The table lists this clone with a count of one. The rearrangement links TRBV7-6 to TRBJ2-2; TRBD2 matches at 9 bases. V lost 0 bases, J lost 1 base, and 12 bases stayed unmatched. Germline values: CDR1 SGHVS, CDR2 FNYEAQ. The CDR3 runs to 20 residues. For the CDR3, the DNA is TGTGCCAGCAGCTTAGCAGCGGGAGGCTCCCTAAGACAGAACACCGGGGAGCTGTTTTTT. This sequence encodes CASSLAAGGSLRQNTGELFF.

As to this clone: This specimen includes other DNA sequences encoding the same CDR3. The chain recombines TRBV5-1 with TRBJ2-7, with 10 positions matching TRBD2. Unmatched junction bases numbered 4, after V lost 4 bases and J lost 0 bases. In germline, CDR1 is SGHRS, CDR2 YFSETQ. This CDR3 contains 15 residues. The CDR3 region is CASSLSGGSSYEQYF. DNA of the CDR3: TGCGCCAGCAGCCTTAGCGGGGGGAGCTCCTACGAGCAGTACTTC.

This clone was picked up a small number of times. Other DNA sequences in this specimen translate into the identical CDR3. The genes are TRBV5-1 and TRBJ1-5, with TRBD1 matching 11 bases. V dropped 0 bases and J dropped 6; count of bases not matched to a gene: 2. Germline assignment: CDR1 SGHRS and CDR2 YFSETQ. The CDR3 is made up of 15 amino acids. For the CDR3, the DNA is TGCGCCAGCAGCTTGGGGGACAGGGGGAGTCAGCCCCAGCATTTT. Amino acid sequence: CASSLGDRGSQPQHF.